This T cell receptor beta chain was sequenced for a study of T cell clonotyping in hematopoietic cell transplantation. Study as a whole: Pretransplant recipient samples were taken after cytoreduction.

Study findings and constraints: Graft donor and pretransplant recipient Inverse Simpson Index values predicted broader posttransplant TCR diversity. CD4 and CD8 repertoire contributions could not be separated without sorting.

V dropped 5 bases and J dropped 5 bases, with 18 bases sitting between them. This CDR3 has 15 residues. CDR1 and CDR2 from the germline V gene are SGHVS and FQNEAQ. A note on this clone: The target antigen is unknown.

Assay used: immunoSEQ multiplex PCR; TCRdb lists only in-frame clones, some missing. Here the sample spans some 27,000 clones, roughly 85% being singletons. Specified time point: recipient sample about 28 days before transplant, after cytoreduction. Recipients were bled about 28 days pretransplant and at posttransplant days 30, 100, 180. J is TRBJ1-2 and V is TRBV7-8; D may be TRBD1 (6 bases). This clonotype originated in a middle-aged man with acute myeloid leukemia. Some clones in this sample may be carry-over from other donors' samples. The sequencing used peripheral blood mononuclear cells, collected before stem cell transplant. Here the CDR3 reads CASSRQDTRLYGYTF. The CDR3 DNA reads TGTGCCAGCAGCCGACAGGACACCCGCTTATATGGCTACACCTTC.